This record looks at one TCR beta chain sequence and its context. Its antigen remains unidentified. This CDR3 spans 20 amino acids. The germline CDR1 and CDR2 sequences are MDHEN and SYDVKM. Trimming removed 1 base from V and 6 bases from J; junction bases left unmatched: 22. From the RT-PCR reads, TCRdb called clonotypes with MiXCR, one entry per CDR3 protein. In the table there are roughly 650,000 distinct CDR3 sequences, 15% to 19% of which are singletons. This record belongs to a study of response to subunit inactivated influenza vaccine. General study points: Each seasonal influenza vaccination recruits few new T cells, the authors suggested.

The clonotype comes from a man aged 45-65 years who received an inactivated influenza vaccine. V and J are TRBV28 and TRBJ2-3, with TRBD2 matching over 7 bases. This specimen was PBMCs from blood, taken approximately 13 days after vaccination. CDR3 in amino acids: CASSLSLLSTSSGGADTQYF. The CDR3 DNA reads TGTGCCAGCAGTTTATCTCTCCTCTCGACTAGCTCGGGAGGAGCGGATACGCAGTATTTT.